This is a list of T cell receptor beta chains from one sample in a study of blood T cell repertoires in COVID-19. Sequencing used immunoSEQ multiplex PCR; TCRdb keeps in-frame clones, though not all of them. The table includes approximately 460,000 clones, roughly 89% detected once. The sample consisted of peripheral blood. The receptor source for this set is a man between 18 and 29 years old with COVID-19, enrolled during active disease. Each CDR3 is given with its conserved first and last residue. Fields, in order: J gene, clone size, V gene, D gene, CDR3 DNA, CDR3 protein. D genes are given only for firm matches. Size values are once, few and many counts, or a class for expanded clones, and some rows have none.

>TRBJ2-5|NA|TRBV30|NA
TGTGCCTGCTGGGGGCAGCAGATCCAAGAGACCCAGTACTTC
CACWGQQIQETQYF
>TRBJ2-1|few|TRBV14|NA
TGTGCCAGCAGCCAACTGTCCGGGTCCCACAATGAGCAGTTCTTC
CASSQLSGSHNEQFF
>TRBJ1-2|NA|TRBV6-6|NA
TGTGCCAGCAGTTACCCCGACTGGGGAGGGTGGTATGGCTACACCTTC
CASSYPDWGGWYGYTF
>TRBJ1-3|NA|TRBV7-9|NA
TGTGCCAGCAGCTTAGGGACAGCCTCTGGAAACACCATATATTTT
CASSLGTASGNTIYF
>TRBJ1-5|NA|TRBV2|NA
TGTGCCAGCAGTCCCACGAGGATTTTTAGCAATCAGCCCCAGCATTTT
CASSPTRIFSNQPQHF
>TRBJ1-1|NA|TRBV7-9|NA
TGTGCCAGCAGCTTAGCTACGTCAGGTGAAACTTTCTTT
CASSLATSGETFF
>TRBJ1-2|NA|TRBV7-8|NA
TGTGCCAGCAGCTTAGTTCCACAGGACTATGGCTACACCTTC
CASSLVPQDYGYTF
>TRBJ2-5|few|TRBV11-2|NA
TGTGCCAGCAGCTTAGAAGCGGGCGGGCAAGAGACCCAGTACTTC
CASSLEAGGQETQYF
>TRBJ1-1|NA|TRBV10-3|NA
TGTGCCATCAGCCAGACAGACGGAACTGAAGCTTTCTTT
CAISQTDGTEAFF
>TRBJ1-2|NA|TRBV7-9|NA
TGTGCCCGGGGTGAGGACCTCTCTAACTATGGCTACACCTTC
CARGEDLSNYGYTF
>TRBJ2-7|once|TRBV6-5|NA
TGTGCCAGCAGTTACTCGGCAGGTTACTACGAGCAGTACTTC
CASSYSAGYYEQYF
>TRBJ2-7|NA|TRBV11-3|TRBD2
TGTGCCAGCAGTCGAGAGGGGACTAGGGATTCCTACGAGCAGTACTTC
CASSREGTRDSYEQYF
>TRBJ2-5|NA|TRBV7-9|NA
TGTGCCAGCAGCTTAGGTGGCAGGGGAGGGGAGACCCAGTACTTC
CASSLGGRGGETQYF
>TRBJ2-3|NA|TRBV24-1|NA
TGTGCCACCAGTGCCCTCATAGCAGATACGCAGTATTTT
CATSALIADTQYF
>TRBJ2-6|NA|TRBV5-1|NA
TGCGCCAGCAGCCGAACTGGTAGCTCTGGGGCCAACGTCCTGACTTTC
CASSRTGSSGANVLTF
>TRBJ2-7|NA|TRBV7-9|TRBD2
TGTGCCAGCAGCTCTCAGGGACTAGGCTACGAGCAGTACTTC
CASSSQGLGYEQYF
>TRBJ1-6|NA|TRBV19|TRBD1
TGTGCCAGTAGTATCCCGCAGGGGGCATCGGATAATTCACCCCTCCACTTT
CASSIPQGASDNSPLHF
>TRBJ1-5|NA|TRBV12-5|TRBD1
TGTGCTAGTGCCCTAGCAATTACAGGGGACTTTAATCAGCCCCAGCATTTT
CASALAITGDFNQPQHF
>TRBJ2-5|NA|TRBV20-1|NA
TGCAGTGCCGAGAGGGGGGAGACCCAGTACTTC
CSAERGETQYF
>TRBJ2-7|NA|TRBV7-9|NA
TGTGCCAGCAGCTTAACCAGGACAGACGAGCAGTACTTC
CASSLTRTDEQYF
>TRBJ2-7|once|TRBV6-6|TRBD2
TGTGCCAGCAGTCAAAGCGTCGGGGGGAGGAGAAACGAGCAGTACTTC
CASSQSVGGRRNEQYF
>TRBJ1-5|once|TRBV6-5|NA
TGTGCCAGCAGTCCCGCCCGAGGTGGAAGACAGCCCCAGCATTTT
CASSPARGGRQPQHF
>TRBJ1-3|NA|TRBV2|NA
TGTGCCAGCAGTTCCCACCCCTTGGGCAAGGGAAACACCATATATTTT
CASSSHPLGKGNTIYF
>TRBJ2-2|NA|TRBV4-1|TRBD2
TGCGCCAGCAGCCAAATAAGGACTAGCGGGCTCGCGAACACCGGGGAGCTGTTTTTT
CASSQIRTSGLANTGELFF